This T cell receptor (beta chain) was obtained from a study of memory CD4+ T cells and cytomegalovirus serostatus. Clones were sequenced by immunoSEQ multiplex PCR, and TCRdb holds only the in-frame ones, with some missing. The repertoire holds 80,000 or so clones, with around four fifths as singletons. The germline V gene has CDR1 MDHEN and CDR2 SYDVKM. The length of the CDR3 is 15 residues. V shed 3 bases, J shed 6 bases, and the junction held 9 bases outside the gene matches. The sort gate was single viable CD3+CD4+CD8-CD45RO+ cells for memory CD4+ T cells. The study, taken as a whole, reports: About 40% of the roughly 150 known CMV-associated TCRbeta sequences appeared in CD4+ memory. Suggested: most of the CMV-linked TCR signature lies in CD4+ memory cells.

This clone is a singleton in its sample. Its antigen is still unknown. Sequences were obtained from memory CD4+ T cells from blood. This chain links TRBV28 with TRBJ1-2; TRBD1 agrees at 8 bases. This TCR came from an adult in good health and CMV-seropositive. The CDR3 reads CASSFPLQGANGYTF. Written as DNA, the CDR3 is TGTGCCAGCAGTTTCCCTCTCCAGGGGGCGAATGGCTACACCTTC.